This T cell receptor (beta chain) was sequenced for a study of technical replicates of blood from a handful of donors (dated by TCRdb to about 2017). The CDR3 runs 16 amino acids, cysteine and phenylalanine included. CDR3 DNA is the only sequence kept; it has 48 bases, read in frame from the first base. Trimming takes 0 bases off V and 0 bases off J; junction bases not matched to a gene: 2. CDR1 LGHNA and CDR2 YNFKEQ were looked up in the germline V gene. Comment on this clone: Its antigen remains unidentified. No base quality values were provided; no much bigger clone lies one nucleotide off.

Receptor amplification or capture employed the immunoSEQ multiplex PCR assay. The clones in this table, taken by TCRdb from immuneACCESS, are in-frame only. Not every clone is retained; where verified, under half of the shortfall comes from an unresolved V gene, and the cause of the rest is unknown. The sample includes some 80,000 clones, with around 97% observed a single time. About 0.29% of the sample is in the top ten clones. Sequencing was carried out using T cells isolated from PBMCs. The receptor was isolated from a human donor in good health. The sequence is built from TRBV4-2 and TRBJ2-7, and 10 bases in between align with TRBD2. The DNA reads as follows: TGTGCCAGCAGCCAAGATTGGACTAGCGGCTCCTACGAGCAGTACTTC. Protein translation: CASSQDWTSGSYEQYF.